This T cell receptor (beta chain) was identified in a study of PD-L1 blockade in urothelial cancer. At the level of the study: A median of about 140,000 T cells was found in the blood samples.

The protocol was immunoSEQ multiplex PCR, while the TCRdb copy is restricted to in-frame clones and leaves out a portion. The data hold 90,000 to 130,000 clones, with 75% to 95% observed a single time. Stated time point: peripheral blood 6 weeks after treatment start. V lost 4 bases, J lost 5 bases, and 5 bases stayed unmatched. This CDR3 has 15 amino acids. Looked up from germline, CDR1 is MGHRA and CDR2 is YSYEKL. This receptor was taken from a man aged 55 to 69 with urothelial cancer. The V and J genes are TRBV4-1 and TRBJ2-5, with TRBD2 matching 12 bases. This specimen consisted of PBMCs, obtained around atezolizumab (anti-PD-L1) treatment. CDR3 residues: CASSPLAGGLETQYF. CDR3 in DNA: TGCGCCAGCAGCCCCCTAGCGGGAGGGCTGGAGACCCAGTACTTC.